This T cell receptor beta chain was recovered during a study of vaccination and CD4 T cells after COVID-19. The wider study: Convalescent patients, SARS-CoV-2 positive by nasal swab PCR, comprised under ten mild cases and one severe case. Median time from second vaccine dose to sampling was just over 70 days (14 to 241). The stimulus for the cells was overlapping spike peptides derived from SARS-CoV-2, HCoV-NL63, HCoV-OC43 and HCoV-229E.

Note on this clonotype: Its antigen is not identified.

The CDR3 is 16 residues long. V lost 5 bases and J lost 4; bases outside the gene matches: 6. Germline V gene data show CDR1 as LNHDA and CDR2 as SQIVND (reference sequence). Treatment described: roughly ten-day PBMC culture with coronavirus spike peptide pools or control peptides (ViraFEST assay). The Oncomine TCR Beta short-read assay sequenced DNA from cultured CD4+ T cells. TCRdb analysed the PCR reads with MiXCR anew, one entry per CDR3 protein. Of about 17,000 distinct CDR3 sequences in the sample, 56% were seen once. Study-wide points: From around 19 to 38, the median of SARS-CoV-2-reactive clonotypes rose without reaching significance.

Sequencing was carried out using CD4+ T cells from blood, cultured in vitro. The source of this sequence is a human donor who had recovered from COVID-19. The V and J genes are TRBV19 and TRBJ2-3, with 13 bases that match TRBD2. CDR3 residues: CASSVTSGRAADTQYF. The CDR3, as DNA: TGTGCCAGTAGTGTAACTAGCGGGAGGGCAGCAGATACGCAGTATTTT.